Listed here are 2 T cell receptor beta chains from one sample, sequenced in a study of chemoradiotherapy in HPV16-positive cancers. Repertoires were generated with immunoSEQ multiplex PCR, while TCRdb's copy carries only in-frame clones and drops some. The data show about 39,000 clones, roughly 77% seen once. Sequencing was performed on blood, taken from a patient who underwent chemoradiotherapy. Receptors originate from a human donor with HPV-associated anogenital cancer.

J is TRBJ1-2 and V is TRBV7-5. TRBV7-5 is deemed a pseudogene. The CDR3 runs to 14 residues. CDR3 nucleotides: TGTGCCAGAAGCCCACCGGCAGTGAACTATGGCTACACCTTC. It translates to CARSPPAVNYGYTF.

V gene TRBV6-6 combines with J gene TRBJ1-3, with TRBD1 identical over 7 bases. CDR3 size: 15 residues. Germline V gene lookup returns CDR1 MNHNY and CDR2 SVGAGI (reference sequence). After removal of 4 bases from V and 3 bases from J, the junction contained 6 bases not matched to a gene. CDR3 nucleotides: TGTGCCAGCAGTTCCCCCACAGGGGTTGGAAACACCATATATTTT. Residues: CASSSPTGVGNTIYF.